This TCR beta chain is drawn from a study of beta chain features in type 1 diabetes. The CDR3 covers 14 residues. In germline, CDR1 is SGHRS, CDR2 YFSETQ. The trim removed 7 bases at V and 4 bases at J, leaving 4 bases unmatched. Findings and limits, study-wide: When Type 1 diabetes patients were examined, their TCRB CDR3s proved moderately but significantly shorter in all four CD4+ subsets.

Reverse transcribing all isolated RNA meant expressed TCRB transcripts were sequenced. TCRdb's table, derived via immunoSEQ multiplex PCR, lists solely in-frame clones and lacks some. The sample consists of 250,000 to 350,000 clones, 14% to 15% of them appearing once. This clone was observed a handful of times. Its matching antigen is unknown. Sample: naive CD4+ T cells from blood. The TCR originated in a man aged 18 to 30 with type 1 diabetes. The rearrangement links TRBV5-1 to TRBJ2-6, with 8 positions matching TRBD1. CDR3 in amino acids: CASGYRGGANVLTF. The CDR3 nucleotides are TGCGCCAGCGGCTACAGGGGGGGGGCCAACGTCCTGACTTTC.